This T cell receptor (beta chain) is from a study of CD8 T cells in ankylosing spondylitis. Findings and caveats of the study: Blood from ankylosing spondylitis patients appeared to carry a characteristic roughly 8-variant TCR beta motif. Reportedly, significant enrichment of disease-linked clones occurred in matched ankylosing spondylitis synovial fluid.

This CDR3 has 13 amino acids. V dropped 5 bases and J dropped 3 bases, with 10 bases sitting between them. Germline CDR1 reads LGHDT; CDR2 reads YNNKEL (reference sequence). MiXCR, run by TCRdb on the 5' RACE reads, gives a single entry per CDR3 protein. In the table there are over 450,000 distinct CDR3 sequences, approximately 11% of which are singletons. Concerning this clonotype: Antigen specificity is unknown.

The chain is built from TRBV3-1 and TRBJ1-2; TRBD1 might be the D (6 bases). Sample: blood, either unsorted or a sorted T cell fraction (not recorded which). The receptor was derived from a male donor with ankylosing spondylitis. The CDR3, as DNA: TGTGCCAGCAGCGGGGGACAAGACTATGGCTACACCTTC. This codes for CASSGGQDYGYTF.